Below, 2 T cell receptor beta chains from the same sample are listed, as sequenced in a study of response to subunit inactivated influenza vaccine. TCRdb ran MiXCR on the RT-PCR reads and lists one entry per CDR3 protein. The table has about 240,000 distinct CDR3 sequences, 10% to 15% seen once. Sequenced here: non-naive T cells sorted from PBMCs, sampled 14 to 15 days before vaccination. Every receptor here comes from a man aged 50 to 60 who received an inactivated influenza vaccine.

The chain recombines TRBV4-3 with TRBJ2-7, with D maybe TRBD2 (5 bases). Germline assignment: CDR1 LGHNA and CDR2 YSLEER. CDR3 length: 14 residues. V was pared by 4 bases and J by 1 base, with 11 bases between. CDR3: CASSRWTESYEQYF. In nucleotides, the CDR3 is TGCGCCAGCAGCCGTTGGACTGAGTCCTACGAGCAGTACTTC.

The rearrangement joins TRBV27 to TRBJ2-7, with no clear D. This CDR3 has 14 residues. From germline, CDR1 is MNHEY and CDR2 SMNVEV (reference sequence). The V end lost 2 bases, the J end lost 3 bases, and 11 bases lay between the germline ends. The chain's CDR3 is CASSLTWENYEQYF. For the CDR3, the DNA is TGTGCCAGCAGTTTAACCTGGGAAAACTACGAGCAGTACTTC.